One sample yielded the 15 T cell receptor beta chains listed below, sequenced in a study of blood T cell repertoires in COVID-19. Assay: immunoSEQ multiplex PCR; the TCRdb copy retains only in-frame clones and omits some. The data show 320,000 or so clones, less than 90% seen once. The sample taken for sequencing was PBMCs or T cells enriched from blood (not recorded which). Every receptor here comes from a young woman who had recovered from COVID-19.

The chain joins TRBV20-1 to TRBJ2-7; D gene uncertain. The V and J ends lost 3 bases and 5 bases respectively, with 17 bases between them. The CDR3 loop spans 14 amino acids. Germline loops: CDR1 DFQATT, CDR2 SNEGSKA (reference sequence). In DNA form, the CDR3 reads TGCAGTGCTAGTCCTGGTGGGCTTCTTGACGAGCAGTACTTC. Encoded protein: CSASPGGLLDEQYF.

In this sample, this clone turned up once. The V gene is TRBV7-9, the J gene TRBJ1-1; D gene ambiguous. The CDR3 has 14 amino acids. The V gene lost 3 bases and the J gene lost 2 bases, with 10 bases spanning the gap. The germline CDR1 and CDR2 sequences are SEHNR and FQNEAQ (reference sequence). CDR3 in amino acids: CASSLVTSNTEAFF. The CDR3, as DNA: TGTGCCAGCAGCTTGGTGACATCTAACACTGAAGCTTTCTTT.

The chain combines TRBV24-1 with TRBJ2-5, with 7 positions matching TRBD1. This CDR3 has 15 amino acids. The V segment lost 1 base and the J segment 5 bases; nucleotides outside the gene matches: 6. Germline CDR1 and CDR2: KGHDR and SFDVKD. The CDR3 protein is CATSDFEGARETQYF. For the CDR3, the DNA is TGTGCCACCAGTGATTTCGAGGGGGCGCGTGAGACCCAGTACTTC.

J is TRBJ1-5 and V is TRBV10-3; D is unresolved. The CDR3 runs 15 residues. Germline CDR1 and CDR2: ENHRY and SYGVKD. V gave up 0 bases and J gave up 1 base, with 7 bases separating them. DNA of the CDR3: TGTGCCATCAGTGAGTCTCGCGCAAGCAATCAGCCCCAGCATTTT. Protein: CAISESRASNQPQHF.

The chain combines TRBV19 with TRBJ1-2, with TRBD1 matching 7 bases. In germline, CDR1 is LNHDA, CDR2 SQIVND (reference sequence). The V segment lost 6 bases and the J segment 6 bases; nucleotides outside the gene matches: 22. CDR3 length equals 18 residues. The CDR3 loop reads CASSTGASGGLWGDGYTF. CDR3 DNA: TGTGCCAGTAGCACAGGGGCCTCGGGTGGCCTATGGGGTGATGGCTACACCTTC.

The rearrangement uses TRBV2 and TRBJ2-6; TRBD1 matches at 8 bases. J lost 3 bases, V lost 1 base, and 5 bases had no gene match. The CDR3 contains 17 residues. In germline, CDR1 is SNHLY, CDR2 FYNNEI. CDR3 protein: CASSEVGQVNGANVLTF. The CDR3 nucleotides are TGTGCCAGCAGTGAAGTGGGACAGGTTAATGGGGCCAACGTCCTGACTTTC.

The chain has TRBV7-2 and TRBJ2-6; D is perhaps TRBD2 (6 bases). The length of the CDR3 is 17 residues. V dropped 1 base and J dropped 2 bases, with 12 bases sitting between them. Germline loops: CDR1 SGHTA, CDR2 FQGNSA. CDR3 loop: CASSLVGGVPGANVLTF. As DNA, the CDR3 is TGTGCCAGCAGCTTAGTAGGCGGGGTACCTGGGGCCAACGTCCTGACTTTC.

CDR3 region: CASSDREGVPPLHF. In DNA form, the CDR3 reads TGTGCCAGCAGTGACAGGGAGGGTGTGCCACCCCTCCACTTT. J is TRBJ1-6 and V is TRBV2, with a tentative D call TRBD1 (5 bases). Trimming stripped 3 bases from V and 11 bases from J, with 14 bases between. This CDR3 has 14 amino acids. Germline values: CDR1 SNHLY, CDR2 FYNNEI.

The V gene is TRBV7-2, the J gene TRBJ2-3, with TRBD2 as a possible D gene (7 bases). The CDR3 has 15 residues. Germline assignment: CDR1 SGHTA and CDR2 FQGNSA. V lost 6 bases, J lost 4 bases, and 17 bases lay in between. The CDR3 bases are TGTGCCAGCAGGCCCACAGGGCGGGGGCCAGATACGCAGTATTTT. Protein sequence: CASRPTGRGPDTQYF. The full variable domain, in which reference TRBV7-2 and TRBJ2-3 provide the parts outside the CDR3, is GAGVSQSPSNKVTEKGKDVELRCDPISGHTALYWYRQSLGQGLEFLIYFQGNSAPDKSGLPSDRFSAERTGGSVSTLTIQRTQQEDSAVYLCASRPTGRGPDTQYFGPGTRLTVL.

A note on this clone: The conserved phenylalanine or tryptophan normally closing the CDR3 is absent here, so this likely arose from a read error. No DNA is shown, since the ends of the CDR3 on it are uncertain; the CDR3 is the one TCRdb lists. Here the CDR3 reads CASSHGTGAPAIRL. This rearrangement joins TRBV4-1 to TRBJ2-7; TRBD1, the D gene given by the table, was not confirmed from the DNA. A total of 14 residues make up the CDR3, ends included. Germline V gives CDR1 MGHRA, CDR2 YSYEKL.

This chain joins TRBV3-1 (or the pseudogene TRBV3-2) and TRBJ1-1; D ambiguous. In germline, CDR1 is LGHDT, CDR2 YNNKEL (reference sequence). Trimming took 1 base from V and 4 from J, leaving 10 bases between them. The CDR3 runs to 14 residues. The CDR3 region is CASSQVSGGTEAFF. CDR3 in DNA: TGTGCCAGCAGCCAAGTCTCGGGTGGCACTGAAGCTTTCTTT.

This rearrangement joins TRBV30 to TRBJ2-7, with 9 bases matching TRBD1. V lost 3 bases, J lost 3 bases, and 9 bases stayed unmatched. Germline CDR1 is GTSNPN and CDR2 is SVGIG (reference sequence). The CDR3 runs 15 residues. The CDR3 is CAWSPVWDRVYEQYF. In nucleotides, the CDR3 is TGTGCCTGGAGCCCGGTATGGGACAGGGTCTACGAGCAGTACTTC.

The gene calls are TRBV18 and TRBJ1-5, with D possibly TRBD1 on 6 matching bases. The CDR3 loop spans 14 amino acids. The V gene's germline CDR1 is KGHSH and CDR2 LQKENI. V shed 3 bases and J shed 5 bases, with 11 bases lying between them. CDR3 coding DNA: TGTGCCAGCTCACCGAACAGGGCGGATCAGCCCCAGCATTTT. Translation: CASSPNRADQPQHF.

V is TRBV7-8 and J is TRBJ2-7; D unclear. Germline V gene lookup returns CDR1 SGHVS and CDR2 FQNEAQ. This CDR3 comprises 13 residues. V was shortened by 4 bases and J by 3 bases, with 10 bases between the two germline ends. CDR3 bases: TGTGCCAGCAGCTATCGATCGAGCTACGAGCAGTACTTC. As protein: CASSYRSSYEQYF.

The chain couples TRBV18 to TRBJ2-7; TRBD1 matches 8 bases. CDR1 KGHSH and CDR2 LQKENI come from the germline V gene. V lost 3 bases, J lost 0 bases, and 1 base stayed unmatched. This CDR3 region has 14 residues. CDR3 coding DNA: TGTGCCAGCTCACCGGGACAGGACTCCTACGAGCAGTACTTC. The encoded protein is CASSPGQDSYEQYF.